Listed below are T cell receptor beta chains from one sample, sequenced in a study of T cell repertoires in cytomegalovirus infection. Using its own MiXCR run on the reads, TCRdb lists one record per CDR3 protein. The sample consists of roughly 730,000 distinct CDR3 sequences, about 33% of them appearing once. These TCRs' antigens remain unknown. Sequenced here: cultured PBMCs, sampled from culture after CMV antigen stimulation. Receptor source: a human donor in good health (CMV status not recorded). Some clones in this sample may be carry-over from other donors' samples. Both conserved end residues are part of each CDR3. The D gene is left open where the match is weak. A row's size may be missing; if present it is once, few, many or a size class.

cdr3_nt cdr3_aa j_call d_call v_call clone_size
TGTGCCAGCAGGGCCCGGGAGGGTATTACAGAGACCCAGTACTTC CASRAREGITETQYF TRBJ2-5 TRBD2 TRBV2 many
TGCGCCAGCAGTGAGTCCATTGATAGTTTGGAACAGGGAGACGAGCAGTACTTC CASSESIDSLEQGDEQYF TRBJ2-7 . TRBV10-2 few
TGTGCCAGCAGTGAAGTGAGCGGAACTAATGAAAAACTGTTTTTT CASSEVSGTNEKLFF TRBJ1-4 . TRBV6-1 few
TGTGCCAGCAGCTTAAAACGATTAGCGAACACCGGGGAGCTGTTTTTT CASSLKRLANTGELFF TRBJ2-2 . TRBV7-8 few
TGTGCCACCAGCAGTTTGTTGGGCGACACCATATATTTT CATSSLLGDTIYF TRBJ1-3 . TRBV15 .
TGTGCCAGCAGCTCGGACAATCCTTGGGAAGCTTTCTTT CASSSDNPWEAFF TRBJ1-1 . TRBV6-1 few
TGTGCCAGCAGTGAAAGTCCGGATTTT CASSESPDF TRBJ2-3 . TRBV6-1 .
TGTGCCAGCAGTTTACTATCTTGGGCAGGGCCCCTGTCCTATGGCTACACCTTC CASSLLSWAGPLSYGYTF TRBJ1-2 . TRBV28 few
TGTGCCAGGGAGTCAGGGGTTTCGAACACTGAAGCTTTCTTT CARESGVSNTEAFF TRBJ1-1 . TRBV27 once
TGTGCCAGCAGCTCGAACAGGGGGCAGACCGAAGATACGCAGTATTTT CASSSNRGQTEDTQYF TRBJ2-3 TRBD1 TRBV7-8 many
TGCAGTGCTAGCAGCGGAGCGGGAGGACTCTATGAGCAGTTCTTC CSASSGAGGLYEQFF TRBJ2-1 TRBD2 TRBV20-1 .
TGTGCCAGCAGTCCCCAGGGTAGGGGGATCGCAACTAATGAAAAACTGTTTTTT CASSPQGRGIATNEKLFF TRBJ1-4 . TRBV6-6 .
TGTGCCAGCAGCCCGCAGACTCCTACGAACACCGGGGAGCTGTTTTTT CASSPQTPTNTGELFF TRBJ2-2 . TRBV11-2 few
TGTGCCAGCAGCTTATCCTCCCGGGGGGAAGCTTTCTTT CASSLSSRGEAFF TRBJ1-1 . TRBV7-2 many
TGTGCCAGCAGCTTAGCCTTCCAGGGATACGAGCAGTACTTC CASSLAFQGYEQYF TRBJ2-7 . TRBV7-9 .
TGTGCCAGCAGGGCAGCGCAAGAGACCCAGTACTTC CASRAAQETQYF TRBJ2-5 . TRBV12-3/TRBV12-4 few
TGTGCCAGCAGCCGACTAGAGGGGGATACGCAGTATTTT CASSRLEGDTQYF TRBJ2-3 . TRBV5-4 .
TGTGCCAGTAGCGACAGGGTCCCCGGGGAGCTGTTTTTT CASSDRVPGELFF TRBJ2-2 TRBD1 TRBV19 .
TGCAGTGCTAGTCGTACGGGGGGACGAAACACCATATATTTT CSASRTGGRNTIYF TRBJ1-3 . TRBV20-1 .
TGTGCCAGCAGCCCACCGGCGGTGAGCCTGGGTGAGCAGTTCTTC CASSPPAVSLGEQFF TRBJ2-1 . TRBV7-9 few
TGTGCCGCCCGGGGGACAGCTAACTATGGCTACACCTTC CAARGTANYGYTF TRBJ1-2 TRBD1 TRBV7-9 .
TGTGCCAGTAGTATGGTTCTCAGGACAGAAAACACCGGGGAGCTGTTTTTT CASSMVLRTENTGELFF TRBJ2-2 . TRBV19 .
TGTGCCAGCAGTCCGCCCCCGGGGGTGAACACTGAAGCTTTCTTT CASSPPPGVNTEAFF TRBJ1-1 . TRBV27 few
TGTGCCAGCAGCCCCTCGGGCGGGAGCGGAAACATTCAGTACTTC CASSPSGGSGNIQYF TRBJ2-4 TRBD2 TRBV7-2 many
TGTGCCAGCAGGTGGACAGGGGGCGCAGATACGCAGTATTTT CASRWTGGADTQYF TRBJ2-3 TRBD1 TRBV7-2 many
TGTGCCAGCATTTGGGGGGCTGGTGAGACCCAGTACTTC CASIWGAGETQYF TRBJ2-5 . TRBV7-9 few
TGTGCCAGCAGCTTAGTGAGCGGGAGTATGGATGAGCAGTTCTTC CASSLVSGSMDEQFF TRBJ2-1 TRBD2 TRBV11-2 few
TGTGCCAGCAGCCCCACTAGCGGGGCCTTCGTTGAGCAGTTCTTC CASSPTSGAFVEQFF TRBJ2-1 TRBD2 TRBV7-9 .
TGCGCCAGCAGCCTGGTCCAGACGAACACCGGGGAGCTGTTTTTT CASSLVQTNTGELFF TRBJ2-2 . TRBV4-1 few
TGTGCCAGCAGTGAATTCCAGGGGCTAGGGCCCCAGCATTTT CASSEFQGLGPQHF TRBJ1-5 . TRBV6-1 .
TGTACTCCGGGAGATACGCAGTATTTT CTPGDTQYF TRBJ2-3 . TRBV12-3/TRBV12-4 .
TGTGCCAGCAGTAAGGACAGGATCGCTGAAAAACTGTTTTTT CASSKDRIAEKLFF TRBJ1-4 TRBD1 TRBV2 many
TGTGCCAGCAGCTTGGAGGGACTAGCCCATTTCAATGAGCAGTTCTTC CASSLEGLAHFNEQFF TRBJ2-1 TRBD2 TRBV5-4 few
TGCAGTGCTAAAGGGGACATTAATTCACCCCTCCACTTT CSAKGDINSPLHF TRBJ1-6 . TRBV20-1 .
TGTGCCAGCAGCCACCCACCGGGACAGAACACAGATACGCAGTATTTT CASSHPPGQNTDTQYF TRBJ2-3 TRBD1 TRBV7-8 few
TGTGCCAGCAGTGGATACAGGGCTTTCTTT CASSGYRAFF TRBJ1-1 . TRBV2 .
TGCAGTGCTAGAGACCCCCTCTACCCAACCTACAATGAGCAGTTCTTC CSARDPLYPTYNEQFF TRBJ2-1 . TRBV20-1 .
TGCGCCAGCAGCCAAGTTGGGATCGAGACCCAGTACTTC CASSQVGIETQYF TRBJ2-5 . TRBV4-1 few
TGTGCCAGCAGAAGGACAGGGATTCATTCACCCCTCCACTTT CASRRTGIHSPLHF TRBJ1-6 TRBD1 TRBV28 few
TGCAGTGCTAGTATCCAAGAGACCCAGTACTTC CSASIQETQYF TRBJ2-5 . TRBV20-1 .
TGTGCCAGCAGCCCCGGGGAGGGCCGAACAAACTCTGGAAACACCATATATTTT CASSPGEGRTNSGNTIYF TRBJ1-3 . TRBV27 few
TGTGCCAGCAGCTTAGTCTTTCAGGGAGCCTACGAGCAGTACTTC CASSLVFQGAYEQYF TRBJ2-7 . TRBV7-2 few
TGTGCCAGCAGCCCCAGGGACCGCGCGGAGGAGACCCAGTACTTC CASSPRDRAEETQYF TRBJ2-5 . TRBV7-4 .
TGTGCCAGCAGCCCAACCAAGTGGGGAGAGGAGGAGACCCAGTACTTC CASSPTKWGEEETQYF TRBJ2-5 . TRBV7-6 few
TGCAGTGCTAGGAAACCCGCTAGCAGCCACAATGAGCAGTTCTTC CSARKPASSHNEQFF TRBJ2-1 . TRBV20-1 few
TGCGCCAGCAGCCAAGATGCCGGGACCTCTGGAAACACCATATATTTT CASSQDAGTSGNTIYF TRBJ1-3 . TRBV4-1 .
TGTGCCAGCAGCTGGGGGTTTGGCTCCTACGAGCAGTACTTC CASSWGFGSYEQYF TRBJ2-7 . TRBV7-2 .
TGTGCCAGCAGTGAGTTAGGATCCTACGAGCAGTACTTC CASSELGSYEQYF TRBJ2-7 . TRBV6-1 .
TGTGCCAGCAGTGAAGCGACAGCGGGAGCTAACCAGTGGTCCTACAATGAGCAGTTCTTC CASSEATAGANQWSYNEQFF TRBJ2-1 TRBD2 TRBV6-1 few
TGTGCCAGCAGTTACTACTCTGGGGGGAGCTGGTACGAGCAGTACTTC CASSYYSGGSWYEQYF TRBJ2-7 . TRBV6-6 .
TGTGCCAGCAGGATGAGGGGGTTCAATGAGCAGTTCTTC CASRMRGFNEQFF TRBJ2-1 . TRBV7-9 .
TGCAGCGTGGAGGGCCTAGCGGGGGGAGCCTACAATGAGCAGTTCTTC CSVEGLAGGAYNEQFF TRBJ2-1 TRBD2 TRBV29-1 .
TGTGCCAGCAGTTATACAACTCCAGGGAGAGGTGGCTACACCTTC CASSYTTPGRGGYTF TRBJ1-2 . TRBV6-2/TRBV6-3 few
TGTGCCATGGCTGTAGGGACAACAGATACGCAGTATTTT CAMAVGTTDTQYF TRBJ2-3 . TRBV10-3 once
TGTGCCAGCAGTCCTCTGGGGGGTCTTTCGGCACAGTATTTT CASSPLGGLSAQYF TRBJ2-3 . TRBV27 .
TGTGCCAGCTGGCAGGGAGTGACCGGGGAGCTGTTTTTT CASWQGVTGELFF TRBJ2-2 . TRBV5-6 few
TGTGCCAGCTTGAGGCCTAGCGGAAACACAGATACGCAGTATTTT CASLRPSGNTDTQYF TRBJ2-3 TRBD2 TRBV7-9 .
TGTGCCAGCAGTGAAGCGGGAGCCAGCTCCTACGAGCAGTACTTC CASSEAGASSYEQYF TRBJ2-7 . TRBV6-1 .
TGTGCCAGCACCTACAGCCGTCTTGGGGCCAAAAACATTCAGTACTTC CASTYSRLGAKNIQYF TRBJ2-4 . TRBV28 few